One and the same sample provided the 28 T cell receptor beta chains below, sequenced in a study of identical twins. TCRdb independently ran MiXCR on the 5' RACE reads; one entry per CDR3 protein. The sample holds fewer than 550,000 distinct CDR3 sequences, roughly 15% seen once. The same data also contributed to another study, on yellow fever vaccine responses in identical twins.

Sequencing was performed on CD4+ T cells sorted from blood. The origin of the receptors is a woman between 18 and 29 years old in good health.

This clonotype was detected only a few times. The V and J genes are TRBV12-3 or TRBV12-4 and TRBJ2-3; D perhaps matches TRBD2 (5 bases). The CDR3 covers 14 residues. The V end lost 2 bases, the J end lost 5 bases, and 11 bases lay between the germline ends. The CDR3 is CASSLSGLGDTQYF. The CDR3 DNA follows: TGTGCCAGCAGTTTATCGGGGTTGGGAGATACGCAGTATTTT.

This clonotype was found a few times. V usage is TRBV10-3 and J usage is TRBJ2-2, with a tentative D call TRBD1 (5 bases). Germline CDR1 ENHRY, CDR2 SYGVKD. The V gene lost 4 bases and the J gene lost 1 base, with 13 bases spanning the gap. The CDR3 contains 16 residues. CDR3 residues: CAISAVGAKNTGELFF. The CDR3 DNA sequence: TGTGCCATCAGTGCCGTAGGGGCTAAGAACACCGGGGAGCTGTTTTTT.

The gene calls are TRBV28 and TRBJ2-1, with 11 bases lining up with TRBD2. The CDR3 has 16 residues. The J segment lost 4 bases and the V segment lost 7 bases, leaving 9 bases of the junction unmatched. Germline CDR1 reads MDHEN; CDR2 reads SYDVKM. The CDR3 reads CASTFSGREKYNEQFF. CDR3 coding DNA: TGTGCCAGCACTTTTAGCGGGAGGGAAAAATACAATGAGCAGTTCTTC.

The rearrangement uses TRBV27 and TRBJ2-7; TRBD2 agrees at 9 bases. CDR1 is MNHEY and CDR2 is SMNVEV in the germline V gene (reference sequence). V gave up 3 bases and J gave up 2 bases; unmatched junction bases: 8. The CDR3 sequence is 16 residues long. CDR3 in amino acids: CASSFGASSGAYEQYF. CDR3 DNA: TGTGCCAGCAGTTTTGGGGCGTCTAGCGGGGCCTACGAGCAGTACTTC.

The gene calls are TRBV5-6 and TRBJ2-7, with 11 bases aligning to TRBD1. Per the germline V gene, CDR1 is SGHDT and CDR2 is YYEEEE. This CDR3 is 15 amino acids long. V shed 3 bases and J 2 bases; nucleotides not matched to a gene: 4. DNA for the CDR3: TGTGCCAGCAGCTGGACAGGGGGCGATGCCTACGAGCAGTACGTC. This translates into CASSWTGGDAYEQYV.

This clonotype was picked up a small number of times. The CDR3 here is CATRGVGLAGGETQYF. In nucleotides, the CDR3 is TGTGCCACCCGTGGAGTCGGACTAGCGGGAGGGGAGACCCAGTACTTC. The V and J genes are TRBV28 and TRBJ2-5; the match to TRBD2 covers 15 bases. The CDR3 has 16 amino acids. The V gene's germline CDR1 is MDHEN and CDR2 SYDVKM. V was clipped by 10 bases and J by 5 bases; unmatched bases: 11. Looking up the rest from reference TRBV28 and TRBJ2-5 gives the full variable domain: DVKVTQSSRYLVKRTGEKVFLECVQDMDHENMFWYRQDPGLGLRLIYFSYDVKMKEKGDIPEGYSVSREKKERFSLILESASTNQTSMYLCATRGVGLAGGETQYFGPGTRLLVL.

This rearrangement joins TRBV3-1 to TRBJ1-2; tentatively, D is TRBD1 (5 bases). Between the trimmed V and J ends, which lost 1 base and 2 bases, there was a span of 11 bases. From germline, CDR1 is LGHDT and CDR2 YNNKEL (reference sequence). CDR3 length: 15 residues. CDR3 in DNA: TGTGCCAGCAGCCAAGGTGGGGGGAGAAACTATGGCTACACCTTC. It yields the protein CASSQGGGRNYGYTF.

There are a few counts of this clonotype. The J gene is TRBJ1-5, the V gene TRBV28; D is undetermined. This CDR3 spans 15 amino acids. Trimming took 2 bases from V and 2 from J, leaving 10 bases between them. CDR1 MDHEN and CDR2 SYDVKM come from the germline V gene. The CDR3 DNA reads TGTGCCAGCAGTTTAGGAAAGTTTGGCAATCAGCCCCAGCATTTT. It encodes CASSLGKFGNQPQHF.

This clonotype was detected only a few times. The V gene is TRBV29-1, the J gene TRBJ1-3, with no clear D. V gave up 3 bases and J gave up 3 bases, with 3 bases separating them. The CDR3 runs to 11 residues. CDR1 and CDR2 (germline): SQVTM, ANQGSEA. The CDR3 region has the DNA TGCAGCGTTGACATTGGAAACACCATATATTTT. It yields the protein CSVDIGNTIYF.

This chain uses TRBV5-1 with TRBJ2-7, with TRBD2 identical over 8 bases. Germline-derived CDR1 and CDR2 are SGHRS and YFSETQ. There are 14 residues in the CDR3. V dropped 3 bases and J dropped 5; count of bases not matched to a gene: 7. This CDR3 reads CASSYGTRVDEQYF. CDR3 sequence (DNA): TGCGCCAGCAGCTACGGGACTAGAGTTGACGAGCAGTACTTC.

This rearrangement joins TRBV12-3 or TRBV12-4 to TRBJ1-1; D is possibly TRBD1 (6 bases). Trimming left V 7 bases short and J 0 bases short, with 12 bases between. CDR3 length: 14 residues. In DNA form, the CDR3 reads TGTGCCAGCACGAGGGGGATATTGAACACTGAAGCTTTCTTT. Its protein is CASTRGILNTEAFF.

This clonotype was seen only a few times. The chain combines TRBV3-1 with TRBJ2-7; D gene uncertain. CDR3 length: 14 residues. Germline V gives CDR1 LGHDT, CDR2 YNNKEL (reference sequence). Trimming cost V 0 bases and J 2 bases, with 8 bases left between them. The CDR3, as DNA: TGTGCCAGCAGCCAAGATGTCGGACCCTACGAGCAGTACTTC. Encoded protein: CASSQDVGPYEQYF.

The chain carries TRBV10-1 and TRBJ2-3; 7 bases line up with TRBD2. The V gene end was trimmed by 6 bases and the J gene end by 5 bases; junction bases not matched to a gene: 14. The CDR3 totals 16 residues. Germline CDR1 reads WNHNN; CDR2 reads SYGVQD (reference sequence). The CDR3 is CASSRTSGPSGDTQYF. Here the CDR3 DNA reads TGCGCCAGCAGCCGGACTAGTGGGCCCAGTGGAGATACGCAGTATTTT.

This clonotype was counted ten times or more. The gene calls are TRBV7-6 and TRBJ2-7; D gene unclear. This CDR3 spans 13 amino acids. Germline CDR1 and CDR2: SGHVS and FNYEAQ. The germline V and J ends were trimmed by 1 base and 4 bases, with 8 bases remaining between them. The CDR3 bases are TGTGCCAGCAGCTTAGATACCGGGTACGAGCAGTACTTC. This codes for CASSLDTGYEQYF.

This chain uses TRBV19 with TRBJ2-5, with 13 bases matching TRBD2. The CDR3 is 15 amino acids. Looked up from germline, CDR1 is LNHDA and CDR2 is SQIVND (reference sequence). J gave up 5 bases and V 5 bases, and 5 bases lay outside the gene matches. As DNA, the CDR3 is TGTGCCAGTAGTCAACTAGCGGGAGGGCTGGAGACCCAGTACTTC. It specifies CASSQLAGGLETQYF.

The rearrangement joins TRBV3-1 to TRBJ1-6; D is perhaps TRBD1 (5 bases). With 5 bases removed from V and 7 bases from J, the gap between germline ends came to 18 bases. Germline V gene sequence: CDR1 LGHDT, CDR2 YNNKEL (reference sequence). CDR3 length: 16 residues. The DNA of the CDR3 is TGTGCCAGCAGCAACTTCGCGGGGGATCGAAATTCACCCCTCCACTTT. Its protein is CASSNFAGDRNSPLHF. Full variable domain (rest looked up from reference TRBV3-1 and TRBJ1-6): DTAVSQTPKYLVTQMGNDKSIKCEQNLGHDTMYWYKQDSKKFLKIMFSYNNKELIINETVPNRFSPKSPDKAHLNLHINSLELGDSAVYFCASSNFAGDRNSPLHFGNGTRLTVT.

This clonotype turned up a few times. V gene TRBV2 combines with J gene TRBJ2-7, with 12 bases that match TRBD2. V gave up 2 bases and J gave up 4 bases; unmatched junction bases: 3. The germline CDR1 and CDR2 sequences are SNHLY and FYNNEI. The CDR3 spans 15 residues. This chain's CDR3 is CASSELAGGKYEQYV. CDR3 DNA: TGTGCCAGCAGTGAACTAGCGGGGGGGAAGTACGAGCAGTACGTC.

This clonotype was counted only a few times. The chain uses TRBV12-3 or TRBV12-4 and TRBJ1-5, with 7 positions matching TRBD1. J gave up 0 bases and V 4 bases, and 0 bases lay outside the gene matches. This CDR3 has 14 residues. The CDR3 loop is CASSWDSSNQPQHF. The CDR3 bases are TGTGCCAGCAGTTGGGACAGTAGCAATCAGCCCCAGCATTTT.

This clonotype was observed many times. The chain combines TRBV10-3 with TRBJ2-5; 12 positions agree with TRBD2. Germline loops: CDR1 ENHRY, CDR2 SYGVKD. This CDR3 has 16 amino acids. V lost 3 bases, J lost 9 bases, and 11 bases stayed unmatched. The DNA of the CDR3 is TGTGCCATCAGTGAAAGACTAGCGGGAGCTCCTTTGGCCCAGTACTTC. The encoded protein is CAISERLAGAPLAQYF.

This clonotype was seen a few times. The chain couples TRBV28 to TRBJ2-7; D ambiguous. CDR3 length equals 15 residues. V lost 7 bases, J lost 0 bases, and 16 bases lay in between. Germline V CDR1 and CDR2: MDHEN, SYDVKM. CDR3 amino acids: CASTEGRQSSYEQYV. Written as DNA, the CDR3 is TGTGCCAGCACCGAAGGACGGCAGAGCTCCTACGAGCAGTACGTC.

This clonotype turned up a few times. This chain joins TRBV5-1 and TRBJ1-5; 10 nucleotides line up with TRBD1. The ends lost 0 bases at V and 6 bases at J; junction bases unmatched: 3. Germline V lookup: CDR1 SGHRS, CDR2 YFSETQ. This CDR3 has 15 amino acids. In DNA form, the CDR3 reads TGCGCCAGCAGCTTGGAGGGACAGGGGAGTCAGCCCCAGCATTTT. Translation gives CASSLEGQGSQPQHF.

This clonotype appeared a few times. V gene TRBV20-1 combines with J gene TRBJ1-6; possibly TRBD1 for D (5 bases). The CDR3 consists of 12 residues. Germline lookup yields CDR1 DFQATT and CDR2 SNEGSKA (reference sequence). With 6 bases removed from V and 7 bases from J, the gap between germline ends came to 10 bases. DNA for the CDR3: TGCAGTGCAACGGACACGAATTCACCCCTCCACTTT. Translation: CSATDTNSPLHF.

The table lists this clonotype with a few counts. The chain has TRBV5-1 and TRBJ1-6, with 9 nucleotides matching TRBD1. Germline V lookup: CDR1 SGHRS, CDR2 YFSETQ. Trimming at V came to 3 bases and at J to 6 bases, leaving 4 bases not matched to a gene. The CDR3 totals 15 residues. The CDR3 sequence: CASSWDREANSPLHF. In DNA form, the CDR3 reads TGCGCCAGCAGCTGGGACAGGGAGGCTAATTCACCCCTCCACTTT.

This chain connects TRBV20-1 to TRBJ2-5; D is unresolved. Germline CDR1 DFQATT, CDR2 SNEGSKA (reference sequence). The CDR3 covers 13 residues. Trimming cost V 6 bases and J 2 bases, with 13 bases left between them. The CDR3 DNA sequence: TGCAGTGCGGATCCCTTGGGGCAAGAGACCCAGTACTTC. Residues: CSADPLGQETQYF.

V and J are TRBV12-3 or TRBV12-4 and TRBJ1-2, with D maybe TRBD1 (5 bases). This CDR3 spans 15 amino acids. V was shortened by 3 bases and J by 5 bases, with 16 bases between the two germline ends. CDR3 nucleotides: TGTGCCAGCAGTTTGACGGGAGAGGGGTGGTATGGCTACACCTTC. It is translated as CASSLTGEGWYGYTF.

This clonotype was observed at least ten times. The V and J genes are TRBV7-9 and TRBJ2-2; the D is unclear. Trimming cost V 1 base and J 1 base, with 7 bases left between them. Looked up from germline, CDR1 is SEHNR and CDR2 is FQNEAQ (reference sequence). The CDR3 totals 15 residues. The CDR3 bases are TGTGCCAGCAGCTTAGAAGGGTTGAACACCGGGGAGCTGTTTTTT. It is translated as CASSLEGLNTGELFF. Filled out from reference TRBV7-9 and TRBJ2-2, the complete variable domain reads DTGVSQNPRHKITKRGQNVTFRCDPISEHNRLYWYRQTLGQGPEFLTYFQNEAQLEKSRLLSDRFSAERPKGSFSTLEIQRTEQGDSAMYLCASSLEGLNTGELFFGEGSRLTVL.

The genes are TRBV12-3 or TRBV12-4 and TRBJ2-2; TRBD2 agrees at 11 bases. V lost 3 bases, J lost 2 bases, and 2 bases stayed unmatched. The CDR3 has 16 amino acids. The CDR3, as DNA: TGTGCCAGCAGTTTCCTAGCGGGAGGAAACACCGGGGAGCTGTTTTTT. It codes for CASSFLAGGNTGELFF.

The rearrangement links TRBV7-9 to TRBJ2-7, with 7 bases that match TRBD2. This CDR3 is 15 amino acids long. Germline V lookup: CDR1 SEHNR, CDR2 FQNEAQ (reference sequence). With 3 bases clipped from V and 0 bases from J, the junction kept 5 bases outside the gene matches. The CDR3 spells CASSLSGGASYEQYF. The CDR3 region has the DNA TGTGCCAGCAGCTTGTCGGGAGGTGCCTCCTACGAGCAGTACTTC.